Each of the 17 T cell receptor beta chains below was sequenced from the same sample in a study of cytomegalovirus exposure and HLA in healthy donors. Vbeta (60) and Jbeta (13) primers were used in the PCR. Sequenced by immunoSEQ multiplex PCR; TCRdb stores in-frame clones only, minus some. The data show over 55,000 clones, 85% to 90% seen once. Sequencing was done on a sample of PBMCs. The receptors originated from a woman aged 25-40 years in good health and CMV-seropositive.

V gene TRBV5-1 combines with J gene TRBJ2-1, with 12 bases identical to TRBD2. Germline values: CDR1 SGHRS, CDR2 YFSETQ. There are 17 residues in the CDR3. The J segment lost 8 bases and the V segment lost 4 bases, leaving 13 bases of the junction unmatched. This chain's CDR3 is CASSPPPSGRAVDEQFF. The CDR3 coding sequence is TGCGCCAGCAGCCCACCCCCTAGCGGGAGGGCCGTGGATGAGCAGTTCTTC.

This chain uses TRBV6-5 with TRBJ1-1, with D possibly matching TRBD1 (5 bases). The V and J ends lost 0 bases and 8 bases respectively, with 13 bases between them. Germline V gene sequence: CDR1 MNHEY, CDR2 SVGAGI. The CDR3 contains 14 residues. The CDR3 loop is CASSYSRAGLEAFF. In nucleotides, the CDR3 is TGTGCCAGCAGTTACTCGCGGGCGGGGCTAGAAGCTTTCTTT.

The J gene is TRBJ1-1, the V gene TRBV19; D remains unclear. Trimming pared 2 bases from V and 2 bases from J, leaving 18 bases between. In germline, CDR1 is LNHDA, CDR2 SQIVND (reference sequence). CDR3 length equals 17 residues. The CDR3 region is CASSIKVGGQLNTEAFF. In DNA form, the CDR3 reads TGTGCCAGTAGTATAAAAGTCGGAGGGCAGCTAAACACTGAAGCTTTCTTT.

The rearrangement links TRBV7-9 to TRBJ2-2; perhaps TRBD1 as D (5 bases). Per the germline V gene, CDR1 is SEHNR and CDR2 is FQNEAQ (reference sequence). The CDR3 has 12 residues. V shed 8 bases and J shed 6 bases, with 10 bases lying between them. CDR3: CASDQGSGELFF. CDR3 DNA: TGTGCCAGCGACCAGGGTTCCGGGGAGCTGTTTTTT.

The rearrangement joins TRBV11-2 to TRBJ2-3, with 9 bases lining up with TRBD1. The CDR3 is 17 amino acids. The germline CDR1 and CDR2 sequences are SGHAT and FQNNGV. V shed 5 bases and J 3 bases; nucleotides not matched to a gene: 12. CDR3 region: CASSPRTGVGRTDTQYF. The CDR3 DNA is TGTGCCAGCAGCCCACGGACAGGGGTTGGGAGGACAGATACGCAGTATTTT.

J is TRBJ1-5 and V is TRBV19; 10 bases fit TRBD1. The CDR3 is 14 residues long. Germline lookup yields CDR1 LNHDA and CDR2 SQIVND (reference sequence). V shed 6 bases, J shed 4 bases, and the junction held 3 bases outside the gene matches. Here the CDR3 DNA reads TGTGCCAGTAGGCCGGGACAGGGGAATCAGCCCCAGCATTTT. It encodes CASRPGQGNQPQHF. Based on the CDR3 plus reference TRBV19 and TRBJ1-5, the full variable domain is DGGITQSPKYLFRKEGQNVTLSCEQNLNHDAMYWYRQDPGQGLRLIYYSQIVNDFQKGDIAEGYSVSREKKESFPLTVTSAQKNPTAFYLCASRPGQGNQPQHFGDGTRLSIL.

The V gene is TRBV6-5, the J gene TRBJ2-4, with 9 bases fitting TRBD1. The germline V gene encodes CDR1 MNHEY and CDR2 SVGAGI. This CDR3 is built from 15 residues. The ends lost 4 bases at V and 7 bases at J; junction bases unmatched: 8. The DNA for the CDR3 is TGTGCCAGCAGTTTAACCGGGACAGGGTTTAACATTCAGTACTTC. This codes for CASSLTGTGFNIQYF.

The chain employs TRBV6-5 and TRBJ1-2; the D is unclear. CDR1 is MNHEY, CDR2 SVGAGI, per germline. V shed 6 bases and J shed 7 bases, with 6 bases lying between them. This CDR3 has 10 amino acids. The DNA of the CDR3 is TGTGCCAGCAGCCTCGTTGGCTACACCTTC. The encoded protein is CASSLVGYTF.

J is TRBJ2-7 and V is TRBV29-1; 10 bases match TRBD2. The V segment lost 4 bases and the J segment 3 bases; nucleotides outside the gene matches: 12. Germline lookup yields CDR1 SQVTM and CDR2 ANQGSEA. The CDR3 contains 16 residues. In nucleotides, the CDR3 is TGCAGCGTTGTAGGGATAGCGGGAGGAAACCTCTACGAGCAGTACTTC. Amino acid sequence: CSVVGIAGGNLYEQYF.

This chain joins TRBV9 and TRBJ2-3; 7 bases align to TRBD1. The V and J ends lost 4 bases and 0 bases, in that order; junction bases with no gene match: 5. The CDR3 extends over 15 amino acids. CDR1 SGDLS and CDR2 YYNGEE come from the germline V gene. The CDR3 bases are TGTGCCAGCAGCACCGGGACAGCTAGCACAGATACGCAGTATTTT. It specifies CASSTGTASTDTQYF.

This chain uses TRBV14 with TRBJ2-2; 9 bases fit TRBD2. V shed 2 bases, J shed 2 bases, and the junction held 6 bases outside the gene matches. Per germline, CDR1 SGHDN and CDR2 FVKESK. The CDR3 is 17 residues long. This CDR3 is CASSQYLLAGNTGELFF. CDR3 nucleotide sequence: TGTGCCAGCAGCCAATATCTGCTAGCGGGAAACACCGGGGAGCTGTTTTTT.

This rearrangement joins TRBV7-9 to TRBJ1-5; the D is unclear. The CDR3 totals 14 residues. The V and J ends lost 5 bases and 0 bases respectively, with 8 bases between them. Germline CDR1 and CDR2: SEHNR and FQNEAQ (reference sequence). Written as DNA, the CDR3 is TGTGCCAGCAGCACCGGGATTAGCAATCAGCCCCAGCATTTT. Translation: CASSTGISNQPQHF.

In this sample, this clone turned up a few times. V gene TRBV25-1 combines with J gene TRBJ2-7, with TRBD2 matching 11 bases. The germline CDR1 and CDR2 sequences are MGHDK and SYGVNS. With V trimmed by 1 base and J by 2 bases, 7 bases remained unmatched. The CDR3 extends over 17 amino acids. CDR3 DNA sequence: TGTGCCAGCAGTGAATTAGGGACTAGCGGCACTGCCTACGAGCAGTACTTC. It is translated as CASSELGTSGTAYEQYF.

The rearrangement links TRBV10-3 to TRBJ2-7; 9 bases line up with TRBD1. CDR1 is ENHRY and CDR2 is SYGVKD in the germline V gene. CDR3 length: 15 amino acids. With 2 bases clipped from V and 7 bases from J, the junction kept 9 bases outside the gene matches. The CDR3, as DNA: TGTGCCATCAGTGAGGGCGTTAAGGGGACAGGGGAGCAGTACTTC. Its protein product is CAISEGVKGTGEQYF.

The J gene is TRBJ1-2, the V gene TRBV6-1; tentatively, D is TRBD1 (6 bases). CDR1 and CDR2 (germline): MNHNS, SASEGT. This CDR3 contains 13 residues. The V end was cut by 4 bases, the J end by 2 bases, with 8 bases between. The CDR3 region is CASSAQGNYGYTF. CDR3 nucleotides: TGTGCCAGCAGTGCACAGGGAAACTATGGCTACACCTTC.

The chain carries TRBV7-8 and TRBJ2-4, with D unresolved. CDR1 is SGHVS, CDR2 FQNEAQ, per germline. Trimming removed 4 bases at V and 8 bases at J, with 9 bases between. The CDR3 covers 12 residues. As DNA, the CDR3 is TGTGCCAGCAGCTCCCATGTTCACATTCAGTACTTC. The encoded protein is CASSSHVHIQYF.

The chain combines TRBV5-4 with TRBJ2-7; D is ambiguous. The CDR3 is 12 residues long. V was trimmed by 0 bases and J by 3 bases, leaving 4 bases between them. The germline gives CDR1 SGHNT, CDR2 YYREEE (reference sequence). The DNA of the CDR3 is TGTGCCAGCAGCTTGGACTTCTACGAGCAGTACTTC. Translated: CASSLDFYEQYF. Full variable domain (outside the CDR3, taken from reference TRBV5-4 and TRBJ2-7): ETGVTQSPTHLIKTRGQQVTLRCSSQSGHNTVSWYQQALGQGPQFIFQYYREEENGRGNFPPRFSGLQFPNYSSELNVNALELDDSALYLCASSLDFYEQYFGPGTRLTVT.